A selection of T cell receptor beta chains follows, all from one sample in a study of blood T cell repertoires in COVID-19. The assay was immunoSEQ multiplex PCR, and TCRdb's table has in-frame clones only and misses some. The data contain 310,000 or so clones, around nine tenths of them singletons. The specimen sequenced was PBMCs or T cells enriched from blood (not recorded which). Source of these receptors: a woman in her thirties or forties who had recovered from COVID-19. Each CDR3 is given with its conserved first and last residue. D genes are given only for firm matches. Clone size, where shown, is once, few, many, or a class for clones that have expanded.

clone size	D gene	V gene	J gene	CDR3 DNA	CDR3 protein
few	.	TRBV7-3	TRBJ1-1	TGTGCCAGCAGCTTGGGCAGGGGGAACACTGAAGCTTTCTTT	CASSLGRGNTEAFF
.	TRBD2	TRBV7-3	TRBJ2-1	TGTGCCAGCAGCTTAATAGCGGGGCTTGGTAATGAGCAGTTCTTC	CASSLIAGLGNEQFF
.	.	TRBV7-2	TRBJ2-6	TGTGCCAGCAGCCTCCGGGGTAGCTCTGGGGCCAACGTCCTGACTTTC	CASSLRGSSGANVLTF
.	TRBD2	TRBV6-5	TRBJ2-7	TGTGCCAGCCCACCACGGACTAGCGTTAACGAGCAGTACTTC	CASPPRTSVNEQYF
.	TRBD1	TRBV10-3	TRBJ2-1	TGTGCCATCAGCCGGGACAGGGAGAACAATGAGCAGTTCTTC	CAISRDRENNEQFF
.	TRBD2	TRBV7-7	TRBJ2-7	TGTGCTAGCAGCCCCGGGGTGGCGGGGGGGATCTACGAGCAGTACTTC	CASSPGVAGGIYEQYF
.	TRBD2	TRBV7-2	TRBJ2-2	TGTGCCAGCCGCTCTTCTAGCGGGGGGACCGGGGAGCTGTTTTTT	CASRSSSGGTGELFF
.	TRBD2	TRBV24-1	TRBJ2-7	TGTGCCACCAGTGATCGGGCTAGCGGCAAAGGGTCCTACGAGCAGTACTTC	CATSDRASGKGSYEQYF
.	TRBD2	TRBV11-2	TRBJ2-7	TGTGCCAGCAGCTTAGCTAGCGGGGGGTACAGCTCCTACGAGCAGTACTTC	CASSLASGGYSSYEQYF
.	.	TRBV5-6	TRBJ2-3	TGTGCCAGCAGCTTCGGGGATACGCAGTATTTT	CASSFGDTQYF
once	TRBD2	TRBV7-2	TRBJ2-1	TGTGCCAGCAGCCCAACTAGCGGGGGGTATAATGAGCAGTTCTTC	CASSPTSGGYNEQFF
.	TRBD2	TRBV7-9	TRBJ2-1	TGTGCCAGCAGCTTAGTCTGGGGCGGGAGGGCCGATGAGCAGTTCTTC	CASSLVWGGRADEQFF
.	TRBD2	TRBV11-3	TRBJ2-3	TGTGCCAGCAGCTTAGATGCTAGCGGGAGCACAGATACGCAGTATTTT	CASSLDASGSTDTQYF
.	.	TRBV20-1	TRBJ2-7	TGCAGTGCTAGGCAGTCGCACGAGCAGTACTTC	CSARQSHEQYF
.	.	TRBV3-1/TRBV3-2	TRBJ1-4	TGTGCCAGCAGCCAAGCGCGACAGAGTAATGAAAAACTGTTTTTT	CASSQARQSNEKLFF
.	.	TRBV9	TRBJ1-4	TGTGCCAGCAGCGTCGGAGACAGGTTTAATGAAAAACTGTTTTTT	CASSVGDRFNEKLFF
.	.	TRBV2	TRBJ2-7	TGTGCCAGCAGTGCGTCGGGAGTGTCGGCCTACGAGCAGTACTTC	CASSASGVSAYEQYF
.	.	TRBV11-3	TRBJ2-7	TGTGCCAGCAGCCGAGGGGGGGGCTCCTACGAGCAGTACTTC	CASSRGGGSYEQYF
.	.	TRBV24-1	TRBJ2-2	TGTGCCACCAGTGATTTATCCCGGGGTGGTGACACCGGGGAGCTGTTTTTT	CATSDLSRGGDTGELFF